One and the same sample provided the 17 T cell receptor beta chains below, sequenced in a study of Ad26.COV2.S vaccination and SARS-CoV-2 variants. The treatment was: about 20 received Ad26.COV2.S at low or high dose, single or two shots; roughly five received placebo; per-sample allocation not given. Collection of the samples took place on day 63 after the first injection of vaccine or placebo. Produced via immunoSEQ multiplex PCR; TCRdb's table is partial and in-frame only. The sample records about 400,000 clones, around nine tenths being singletons. Sample: peripheral blood, taken in a trial of Ad26.COV2.S vaccine versus placebo. The source is a person between 18 and 65 years old who received the Ad26.COV2.S COVID-19 vaccine or a placebo.

The rearrangement links TRBV27 to TRBJ2-3, with D unclear. Trimming left V 5 bases short and J 2 bases short, with 5 bases between. The germline V gene encodes CDR1 MNHEY and CDR2 SMNVEV (reference sequence). The CDR3 has 12 residues. In nucleotides, the CDR3 is TGTGCCAGCAGTACTCACACAGATACGCAGTATTTT. It yields the protein CASSTHTDTQYF.

The J gene is TRBJ1-2, the V gene TRBV19; D is unclear. Between the trimmed V and J ends, which lost 4 bases and 0 bases, there was a span of 9 bases. Germline CDR1 is LNHDA and CDR2 is SQIVND (reference sequence). This CDR3 is built from 14 residues. The CDR3 sequence is CASSSHKANYGYTF. In nucleotides, the CDR3 is TGTGCCAGTAGTAGCCATAAAGCTAACTATGGCTACACCTTC.

The rearrangement uses TRBV4-3 and TRBJ2-6; perhaps TRBD2 as D (6 bases). CDR3 size: 16 residues. V lost 0 bases to trimming and J lost 0 bases, with 6 bases between them. From germline, CDR1 is LGHNA and CDR2 YSLEER. Written as DNA, the CDR3 is TGCGCCAGCAGCCAAGAGGAGGGCTCTGGGGCCAACGTCCTGACTTTC. This codes for CASSQEEGSGANVLTF.

The genes are TRBV4-3 and TRBJ2-3; D remains unclear. The CDR3 loop spans 16 amino acids. Germline-derived CDR1 and CDR2 are LGHNA and YSLEER. The V end lost 0 bases, the J end lost 5 bases, and 15 bases lay between the germline ends. CDR3 DNA sequence: TGCGCCAGCAGCCAAGATGGCCCCTTCGGCCAAGATACGCAGTATTTT. Protein sequence: CASSQDGPFGQDTQYF.

V gene TRBV30 combines with J gene TRBJ2-5; 8 bases are a match to TRBD2. J lost 3 bases, V lost 0 bases, and 3 bases had no gene match. This CDR3 is built from 14 residues. CDR1 GTSNPN and CDR2 SVGIG come from the germline V gene (reference sequence). CDR3 in DNA: TGTGCCTGGAGTGTAGGGACTAGAGAAGAGACCCAGTACTTC. Amino acids: CAWSVGTREETQYF.

This clone was seen once. J is TRBJ1-1 and V is TRBV6-6, with D maybe TRBD1 (5 bases). Germline CDR1 MNHNY, CDR2 SVGAGI (reference sequence). CDR3 length equals 10 residues. V lost 5 bases and J 10 bases, leaving 8 bases between the germline ends. CDR3 sequence (DNA): TGTGCCAGCAGTGGGGGGAGAGCTTTCTTT. Its translation: CASSGGRAFF.

This clone came up once. This chain joins TRBV19 and TRBJ2-4; TRBD1 matches 9 bases. Germline CDR1 is LNHDA and CDR2 is SQIVND (reference sequence). The CDR3 runs to 15 residues. J was trimmed by 9 bases and V by 3 bases; bases with no gene match: 9. The CDR3 nucleotides are TGTGCCAGTAGTATGGGACAGGGCCCCGGGTCCATTCAGTACTTC. It is translated as CASSMGQGPGSIQYF. The complete variable domain, with remaining parts taken from reference TRBV19 and TRBJ2-4, reads DGGITQSPKYLFRKEGQNVTLSCEQNLNHDAMYWYRQDPGQGLRLIYYSQIVNDFQKGDIAEGYSVSREKKESFPLTVTSAQKNPTAFYLCASSMGQGPGSIQYFGAGTRLSVL.

In its sample, this clone was seen once. This chain joins TRBV6-2 or TRBV6-3 and TRBJ1-3; the match to TRBD1 covers 8 bases. Germline V CDR1 and CDR2: MNHEY, SVGEGT. V dropped 4 bases and J dropped 1; count of bases not matched to a gene: 6. The length of the CDR3 is 16 residues. The CDR3 DNA follows: TGTGCCAGCAGTTCCAACACAGGGGGATCTGGAAACACCATATATTTT. Protein sequence: CASSSNTGGSGNTIYF.

The chain has TRBV5-1 and TRBJ2-1; TRBD2 aligns across 12 bases. In germline, CDR1 is SGHRS, CDR2 YFSETQ. V dropped 2 bases and J dropped 2; count of bases not matched to a gene: 2. This CDR3 spans 16 amino acids. CDR3 bases: TGCGCCAGCAGCTTTACTAGCGGGAGGCCCTACAATGAGCAGTTCTTC. The encoded protein is CASSFTSGRPYNEQFF.

The chain is built from TRBV9 and TRBJ2-7; no definite D call. The germline V gene has CDR1 SGDLS and CDR2 YYNGEE. The CDR3 is 13 amino acids. The V end lost 3 bases, the J end lost 6 bases, and 13 bases lay between the germline ends. The chain's CDR3 is CASSARSYGEQYF. CDR3 sequence (DNA): TGTGCCAGCAGCGCCAGGTCGTACGGCGAGCAGTACTTC. Supplemented by reference TRBV9 and TRBJ2-7, the full variable domain reads DSGVTQTPKHLITATGQRVTLRCSPRSGDLSVYWYQQSLDQGLQFLIQYYNGEERAKGNILERFSAQQFPDLHSELNLSSLELGDSALYFCASSARSYGEQYFGPGTRLTVT.

The V gene is TRBV5-6, the J gene TRBJ1-2, with a possible D match to TRBD1 (6 bases). The CDR3 loop spans 12 amino acids. Trimming took off 4 bases at V and 4 bases at J, with 8 bases between the two ends. Germline assignment: CDR1 SGHDT and CDR2 YYEEEE. CDR3 loop: CASSETGYGYTF. CDR3 bases: TGTGCCAGCAGCGAGACAGGCTATGGCTACACCTTC.

This clone has only one observation. The chain is built from TRBV28 and TRBJ1-1; D is perhaps TRBD1 (6 bases). The CDR3 covers 14 residues. V was pared by 5 bases and J by 1 base, with 11 bases between. CDR1 is MDHEN, CDR2 SYDVKM, per germline. The CDR3 DNA is TGTGCCAGCAGTCTCCAGGGGAAGAACACTGAAGCTTTCTTT. Protein product: CASSLQGKNTEAFF. The full variable domain, in which reference TRBV28 and TRBJ1-1 provide the parts outside the CDR3, is DVKVTQSSRYLVKRTGEKVFLECVQDMDHENMFWYRQDPGLGLRLIYFSYDVKMKEKGDIPEGYSVSREKKERFSLILESASTNQTSMYLCASSLQGKNTEAFFGQGTRLTVV.

The V gene is TRBV5-6, the J gene TRBJ2-5; 8 nucleotides agree with TRBD2. This CDR3 spans 15 amino acids. Germline lookup yields CDR1 SGHDT and CDR2 YYEEEE. V gave up 0 bases and J gave up 3 bases; unmatched junction bases: 4. This CDR3 reads CASSLGAGAEETQYF. The CDR3 DNA is TGTGCCAGCAGCTTGGGAGCGGGAGCGGAAGAGACCCAGTACTTC. The full variable domain, its missing parts supplied by reference TRBV5-6 and TRBJ2-5, is DAGVTQSPTHLIKTRGQQVTLRCSPKSGHDTVSWYQQALGQGPQFIFQYYEEEERQRGNFPDRFSGHQFPNYSSELNVNALLLGDSALYLCASSLGAGAEETQYFGPGTRLLVL.

This clone was seen just once. This chain links TRBV27 with TRBJ2-5, with D tentatively TRBD1 or TRBD2 (5 bases each). The CDR3 spans 14 residues. Trimming cost V 2 bases and J 4 bases, with 11 bases left between them. From germline, CDR1 is MNHEY and CDR2 SMNVEV (reference sequence). CDR3 loop: CASSLVRAGETQYF. Written as DNA, the CDR3 is TGTGCCAGCAGTTTAGTCAGGGCGGGAGAGACCCAGTACTTC.

This rearrangement joins TRBV12-3 or TRBV12-4 to TRBJ2-1; possible D gene TRBD2, 6 bases. V lost 6 bases and J lost 10, with 13 bases in between. The CDR3 has 12 residues. The CDR3 is CASSPTSGEQFF. The CDR3 nucleotides are TGTGCCAGCAGCCCGACTAGTGGAGAGCAGTTCTTC.

This clone was picked up one time. The CDR3 sequence: CASSHSGRQDQFF. The CDR3 DNA reads TGTGCCAGCAGCCATAGCGGGAGACAAGATCAGTTCTTC. The genes are TRBV3-1 (or the pseudogene TRBV3-2) and TRBJ2-1; 9 nucleotides line up with TRBD2. Germline lookup yields CDR1 LGHDT and CDR2 YNNKEL (reference sequence). The V and J ends lost 3 bases and 13 bases, in that order; junction bases with no gene match: 7. The CDR3 is made up of 13 amino acids.

The V call is TRBV10-3, the J call TRBJ2-7, with a possible D match to TRBD1 (5 bases). V lost 9 bases, J lost 4 bases, and 16 bases lay in between. Germline assignment: CDR1 ENHRY and CDR2 SYGVKD. The length of the CDR3 is 13 residues. CDR3 region: CAIQDGGKYEQYF. The CDR3 DNA follows: TGTGCCATACAGGACGGCGGCAAGTACGAGCAGTACTTC.